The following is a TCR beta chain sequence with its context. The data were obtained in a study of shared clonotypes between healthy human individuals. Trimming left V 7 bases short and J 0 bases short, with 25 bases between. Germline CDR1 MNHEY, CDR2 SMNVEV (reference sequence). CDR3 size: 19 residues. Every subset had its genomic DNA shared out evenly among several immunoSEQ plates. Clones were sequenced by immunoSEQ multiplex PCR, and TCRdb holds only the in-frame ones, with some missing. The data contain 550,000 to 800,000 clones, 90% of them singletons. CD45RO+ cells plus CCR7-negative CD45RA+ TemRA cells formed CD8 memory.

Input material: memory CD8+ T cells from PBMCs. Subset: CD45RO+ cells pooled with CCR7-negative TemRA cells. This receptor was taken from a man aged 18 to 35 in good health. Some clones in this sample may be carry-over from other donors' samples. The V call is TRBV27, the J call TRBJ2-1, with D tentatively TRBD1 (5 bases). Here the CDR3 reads CASIVPLRQGESSYNEQFF. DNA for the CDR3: TGTGCCAGCATCGTTCCCCTCAGGCAGGGCGAAAGCTCCTACAATGAGCAGTTCTTC.